This T cell receptor beta chain was recorded in a study of cytomegalovirus exposure and HLA in healthy donors. As for this clone: The antigen is not known.

Trimming took off 5 bases at V and 9 bases at J, with 14 bases between the two ends. CDR1 is LNHDA, CDR2 SQIVND, per germline (reference sequence). The CDR3 is 13 amino acids. PCR involved 60 Vbeta and 13 Jbeta primers. Only in-frame clones appear in the TCRdb table, and some are missing; sequencing was by immunoSEQ multiplex PCR. The sample yields approximately 150,000 clones, more than 80% seen once. Study-wide findings and caveats: Earlier analysis found most TCR beta V segments productive about 87% or about 30% of the time.

The receptor's source is a woman aged 45-65 years in good health and CMV-seronegative. The chain carries TRBV19 and TRBJ1-5; D not certain. What was sequenced was PBMCs. The CDR3 region is CASSVKVSRPQHF. CDR3 nucleotide sequence: TGTGCCAGTAGTGTTAAAGTATCTAGGCCCCAGCATTTT. Using reference TRBV19 and TRBJ1-5 for the parts outside the CDR3, the full variable domain is DGGITQSPKYLFRKEGQNVTLSCEQNLNHDAMYWYRQDPGQGLRLIYYSQIVNDFQKGDIAEGYSVSREKKESFPLTVTSAQKNPTAFYLCASSVKVSRPQHFGDGTRLSIL.